These T cell receptor beta chains were read from a single sample in a study of neoadjuvant anti-PD-1 for oral cavity cancer. TCRdb's table, derived via immunoSEQ multiplex PCR, lists solely in-frame clones and lacks some. The top ten hold less than 20% of the sample, which has under 25,000 clones, 25% to 30% seen once. Material: tumor tissue, obtained after nivolumab (anti-PD-1) treatment. These receptors were collected from a person aged 35-79 years with oral cavity squamous cell carcinoma. The CDR3 runs from the conserved cysteine through the conserved F or W. D genes are given only for firm matches. Clone size is given for some rows only: seen once, a few or many times, or a class if the clone is expanded.

d_call	cdr3_length	clone_size	v_call	j_call	cdr3_aa	cdr3_nt
.	12	few	TRBV30	TRBJ1-5	CAWSSRGKPQHF	TGTGCCTGGAGCTCTCGGGGGAAGCCCCAGCATTTT
.	14	medium-sized	TRBV2	TRBJ2-5	CASNPRDGQETQYF	TGTGCCAGCAACCCAAGGGACGGCCAAGAGACCCAGTACTTC
.	14	few	TRBV13	TRBJ1-1	CASSFRGADTEAFF	TGTGCCAGCAGCTTCCGGGGGGCCGACACTGAAGCTTTCTTT
.	15	few	TRBV6-4	TRBJ2-5	CASSNHAGVMETQYF	TGTGCCAGCAGCAACCACGCCGGAGTCATGGAGACCCAGTACTTC
.	15	once	TRBV6-5	TRBJ1-4	CASSYGRHLNEKLFF	TGTGCCAGCAGTTACGGCAGACACCTCAATGAAAAACTGTTTTTT
.	14	few	TRBV5-8	TRBJ2-1	CASRNSGTINEQFF	TGTGCCAGCCGGAATTCCGGGACGATCAATGAGCAGTTCTTC
.	14	.	TRBV5-1	TRBJ1-2	CASRFQGRDYGYTF	TGCGCCAGCAGGTTTCAGGGTCGCGACTATGGCTACACCTTC
.	14	few	TRBV7-9	TRBJ2-3	CASSLGVSTDTQYF	TGTGCCAGCAGCTTAGGAGTCAGCACAGATACGCAGTATTTT
.	13	few	TRBV19	TRBJ2-7	CASSIETAYEQYF	TGTGCCAGTAGTATCGAGACAGCCTACGAGCAGTACTTC
TRBD1	12	.	TRBV2	TRBJ1-2	CASSTGGYGYTF	TGTGCCAGCAGCACAGGGGGCTATGGCTACACCTTC
TRBD2	16	.	TRBV6-1	TRBJ2-2	CASRELAGANTGELFF	TGTGCCAGCAGAGAACTAGCGGGAGCGAACACCGGGGAGCTGTTTTTT
TRBD2	17	few	TRBV9	TRBJ2-5	CASSVGDSGGVEETQYF	TGTGCCAGCAGCGTAGGAGATAGCGGGGGGGTCGAAGAGACCCAGTACTTC
.	13	.	TRBV15	TRBJ1-2	CATSRGSTEGYTF	TGTGCCACCAGCAGAGGATCTACAGAAGGCTACACCTTC
.	13	.	TRBV9	TRBJ2-7	CASSVEDGYEQYF	TGTGCCAGCAGCGTTGAGGACGGCTACGAGCAGTACTTC
.	15	.	TRBV15	TRBJ1-5	CATSRDPAGDQPQHF	TGTGCCACCAGCAGAGATCCGGCAGGGGACCAGCCCCAGCATTTT
.	16	few	TRBV18	TRBJ1-4	CASSPGRPGANEKLFF	TGTGCCAGCTCACCCGGACGGCCCGGGGCTAATGAAAAACTGTTTTTT
.	12	.	TRBV7-9	TRBJ1-2	CASSFGEYGYTF	TGTGCCAGCAGCTTCGGAGAATATGGCTACACCTTC
.	14	.	TRBV25-1	TRBJ1-1	CASSEYNGRPEAFF	TGTGCCAGCAGTGAATATAATGGGAGGCCTGAAGCTTTCTTT
TRBD2	15	.	TRBV5-1	TRBJ2-1	CASSDSGVQDSEQFF	TGCGCCAGCTCGGATAGCGGGGTCCAGGATTCGGAGCAGTTCTTC
.	16	.	TRBV7-9	TRBJ2-7	CASSLAGAGTPYEQYF	TGTGCCAGCAGCTTAGCCGGAGCGGGTACTCCCTACGAGCAGTACTTC
.	14	.	TRBV18	TRBJ1-1	CASSPPGIGTEAFF	TGTGCCAGCTCACCACCGGGCATCGGCACTGAAGCTTTCTTT
.	13	few	TRBV7-3	TRBJ1-1	CASSDSMNTEAFF	TGTGCCAGCAGCGACAGCATGAACACTGAAGCTTTCTTT
.	13	.	TRBV7-2	TRBJ2-5	CASTQTLQETQYF	TGTGCCAGCACCCAGACTCTCCAAGAGACCCAGTACTTC